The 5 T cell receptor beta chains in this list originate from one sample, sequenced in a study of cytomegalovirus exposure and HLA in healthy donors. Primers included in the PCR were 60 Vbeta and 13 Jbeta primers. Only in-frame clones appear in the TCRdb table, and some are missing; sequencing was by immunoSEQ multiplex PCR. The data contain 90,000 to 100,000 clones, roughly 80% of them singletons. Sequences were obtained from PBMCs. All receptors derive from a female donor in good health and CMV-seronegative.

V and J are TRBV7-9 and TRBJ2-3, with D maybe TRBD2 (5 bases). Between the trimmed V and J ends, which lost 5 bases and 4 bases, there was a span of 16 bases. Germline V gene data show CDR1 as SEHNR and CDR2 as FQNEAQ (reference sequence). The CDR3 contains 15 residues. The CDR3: CASSPHPQLADTQYF. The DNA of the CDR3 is TGTGCCAGCAGCCCCCACCCCCAACTAGCAGATACGCAGTATTTT.

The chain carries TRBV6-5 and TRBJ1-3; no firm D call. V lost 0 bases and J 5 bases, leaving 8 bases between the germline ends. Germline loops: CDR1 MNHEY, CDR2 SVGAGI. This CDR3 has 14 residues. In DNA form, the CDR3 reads TGTGCCAGCAGTTACTCCCACGAGAGAAACACCATATATTTT. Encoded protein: CASSYSHERNTIYF.

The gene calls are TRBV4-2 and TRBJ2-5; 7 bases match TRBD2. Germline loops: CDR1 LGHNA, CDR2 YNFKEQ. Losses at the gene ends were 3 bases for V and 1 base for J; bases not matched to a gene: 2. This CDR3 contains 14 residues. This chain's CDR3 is CASSHRTSQETQYF. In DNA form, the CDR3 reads TGTGCCAGCAGCCACAGGACTAGCCAAGAGACCCAGTACTTC.

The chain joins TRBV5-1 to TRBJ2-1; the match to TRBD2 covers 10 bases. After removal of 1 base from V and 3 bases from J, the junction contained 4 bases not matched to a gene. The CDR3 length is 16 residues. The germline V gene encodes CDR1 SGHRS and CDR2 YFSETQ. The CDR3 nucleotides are TGCGCCAGCAGCTTGCTAGCGGGGGAGGGCTACAATGAGCAGTTCTTC. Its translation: CASSLLAGEGYNEQFF.

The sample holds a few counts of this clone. The CDR3, as DNA: TGTGCCAGCAGTGAGGACAGGGCGGCCTATCAGCCCCAGCATTTT. Its protein product is CASSEDRAAYQPQHF. The rearrangement joins TRBV2 to TRBJ1-5; 8 positions match TRBD1. This CDR3 region has 15 residues. V lost 3 bases to trimming and J lost 5 bases; unmatched junction nucleotides: 6. The germline gives CDR1 SNHLY, CDR2 FYNNEI.